Sequencing of this TCR beta chain was carried out in a study of shared clonotypes between healthy human individuals. Using immunoSEQ multiplex PCR, the repertoire was profiled, and TCRdb retains in-frame clones only, with some absent. The table lists some 2,100,000 clones, nearly 97% of them singletons. It was into CD45RA+ naive and CD45RA-negative memory subsets that the CD4+ cells were split. Regarding this clone: Other nucleotide sequences from this sample produce the same CDR3.

The V end lost 0 bases, the J end lost 3 bases, and 10 bases lay between the germline ends. Germline-derived CDR1 and CDR2 are SGHRS and YFSETQ. The CDR3 is 15 residues long. This chain uses TRBV5-1 with TRBJ2-1, with TRBD1 as a possible D gene (6 bases). The sample consisted of naive CD4+ T cells sorted from blood. Subset reported: CD45RA+ positively selected. The sequence derives from a man between 18 and 29 years old in good health. CDR3 nucleotides: TGCGCCAGCAGCTTGGCAGCGGACAGCTACAATGAGCAGTTCTTC. As protein: CASSLAADSYNEQFF. The full variable domain, its missing parts supplied by reference TRBV5-1 and TRBJ2-1, is KAGVTQTPRYLIKTRGQQVTLSCSPISGHRSVSWYQQTPGQGLQFLFEYFSETQRNKGNFPGRFSGRQFSNSRSEMNVSTLELGDSALYLCASSLAADSYNEQFFGPGTRLTVL.